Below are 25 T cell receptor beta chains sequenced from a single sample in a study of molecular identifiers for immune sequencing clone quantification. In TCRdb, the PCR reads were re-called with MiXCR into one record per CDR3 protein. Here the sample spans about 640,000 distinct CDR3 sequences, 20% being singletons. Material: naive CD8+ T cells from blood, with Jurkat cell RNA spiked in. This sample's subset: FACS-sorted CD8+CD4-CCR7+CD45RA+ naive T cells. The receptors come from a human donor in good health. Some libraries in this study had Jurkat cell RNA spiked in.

The CDR3 protein is CASSGGWGNAGELFF. Here the CDR3 DNA reads TGTGCCAGCAGCGGTGGTTGGGGAAACGCCGGGGAGCTGTTTTTT. The J gene is TRBJ2-2, the V gene TRBV9, with D unclear. The length of the CDR3 is 15 residues. The germline V gene encodes CDR1 SGDLS and CDR2 YYNGEE. Trimming removed 3 bases at V and 6 bases at J, with 15 bases between. Variable domain in full (rest from reference TRBV9 and TRBJ2-2): DSGVTQTPKHLITATGQRVTLRCSPRSGDLSVYWYQQSLDQGLQFLIQYYNGEERAKGNILERFSAQQFPDLHSELNLSSLELGDSALYFCASSGGWGNAGELFFGEGSRLTVL.

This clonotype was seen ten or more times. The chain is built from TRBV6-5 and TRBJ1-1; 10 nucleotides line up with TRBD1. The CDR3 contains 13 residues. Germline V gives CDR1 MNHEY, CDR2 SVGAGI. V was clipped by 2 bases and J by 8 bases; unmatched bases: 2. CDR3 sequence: CASSYQTGGEAFF. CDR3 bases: TGTGCCAGCAGTTACCAGACAGGGGGCGAAGCTTTCTTT.

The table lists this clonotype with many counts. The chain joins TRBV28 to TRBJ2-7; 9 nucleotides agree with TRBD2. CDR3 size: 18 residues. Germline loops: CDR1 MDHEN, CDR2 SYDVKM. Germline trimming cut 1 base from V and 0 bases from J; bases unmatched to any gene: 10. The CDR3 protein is CASSLSLGSSGDSYEQYF. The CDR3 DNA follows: TGTGCCAGCAGTTTATCCCTAGGCTCTAGCGGGGACTCCTACGAGCAGTACTTC.

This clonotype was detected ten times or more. The CDR3 is CASSLVSLMNTEAFF. The CDR3 DNA reads as TGTGCCAGCAGCCTCGTTTCCCTGATGAACACTGAAGCTTTCTTT. The chain joins TRBV7-9 to TRBJ1-1, with D unresolved. Germline V gene lookup returns CDR1 SEHNR and CDR2 FQNEAQ (reference sequence). CDR3 length equals 15 residues. V lost 5 bases and J 0 bases, leaving 13 bases between the germline ends.

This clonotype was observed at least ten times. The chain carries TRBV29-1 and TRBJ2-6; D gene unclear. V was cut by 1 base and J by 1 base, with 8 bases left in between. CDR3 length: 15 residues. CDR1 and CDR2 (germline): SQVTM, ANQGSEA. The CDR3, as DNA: TGCAGCGTTGAAGGGTGGCAGTCTGGGGCCAACGTCCTGACTTTC. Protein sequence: CSVEGWQSGANVLTF.

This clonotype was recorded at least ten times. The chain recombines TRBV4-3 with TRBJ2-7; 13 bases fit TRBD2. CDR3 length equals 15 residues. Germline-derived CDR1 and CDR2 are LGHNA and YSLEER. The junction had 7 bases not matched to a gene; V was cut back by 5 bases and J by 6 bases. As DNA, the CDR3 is TGCGCCAGCAGCGAAGTGGGACTAGCGGGATCCGAGCAGTACTTC. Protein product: CASSEVGLAGSEQYF.

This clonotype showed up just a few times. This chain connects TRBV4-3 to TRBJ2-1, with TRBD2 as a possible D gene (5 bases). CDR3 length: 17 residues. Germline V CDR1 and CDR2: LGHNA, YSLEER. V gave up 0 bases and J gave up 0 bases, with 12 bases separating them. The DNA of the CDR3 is TGCGCCAGCAGCCAAGACCCCCCGGGGAGCTCCTACAATGAGCAGTTCTTC. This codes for CASSQDPPGSSYNEQFF.

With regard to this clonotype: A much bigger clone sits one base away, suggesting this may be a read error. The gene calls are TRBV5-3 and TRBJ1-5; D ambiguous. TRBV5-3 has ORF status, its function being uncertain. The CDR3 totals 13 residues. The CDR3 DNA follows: TGTGCCAGCAGCTTCGGCCAGGATCGGCCCCAGCATTTT. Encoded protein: CASSFGQDRPQHF.

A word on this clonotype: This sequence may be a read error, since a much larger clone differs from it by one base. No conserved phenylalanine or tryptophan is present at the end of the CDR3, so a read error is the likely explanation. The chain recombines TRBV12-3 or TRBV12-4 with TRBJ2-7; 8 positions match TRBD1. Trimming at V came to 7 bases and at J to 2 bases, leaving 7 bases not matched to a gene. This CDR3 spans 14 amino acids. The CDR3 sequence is CASTSQGAAYEQYS. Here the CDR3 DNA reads TGTGCCAGCACCAGCCAGGGGGCGGCCTACGAGCAGTACTCC.

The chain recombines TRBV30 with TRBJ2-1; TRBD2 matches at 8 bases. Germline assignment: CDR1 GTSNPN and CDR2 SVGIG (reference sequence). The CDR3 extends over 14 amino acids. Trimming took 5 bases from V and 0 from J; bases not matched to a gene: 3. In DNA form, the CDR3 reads TGTGCCTGGCACAGCGGGGGCTCCTACAATGAGCAGTTCTTC. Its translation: CAWHSGGSYNEQFF.

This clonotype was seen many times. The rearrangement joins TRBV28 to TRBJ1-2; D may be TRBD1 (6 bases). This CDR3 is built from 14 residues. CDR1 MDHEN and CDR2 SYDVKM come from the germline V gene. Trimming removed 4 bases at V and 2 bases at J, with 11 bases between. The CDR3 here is CASSSWTANYGYTF. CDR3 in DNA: TGTGCCAGCAGTTCCTGGACAGCAAACTATGGCTACACCTTC.

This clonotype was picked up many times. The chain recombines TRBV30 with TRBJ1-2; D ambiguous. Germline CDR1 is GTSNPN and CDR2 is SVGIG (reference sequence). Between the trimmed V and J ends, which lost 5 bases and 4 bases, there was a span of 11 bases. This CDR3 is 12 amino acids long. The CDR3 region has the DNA TGTGCCTGGGGAGACTTTGGCTATGGCTACACCTTC. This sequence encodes CAWGDFGYGYTF.

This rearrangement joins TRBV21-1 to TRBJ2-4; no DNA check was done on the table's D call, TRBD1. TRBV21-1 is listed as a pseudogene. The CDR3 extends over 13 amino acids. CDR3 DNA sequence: TGTGCCAGTCCGATAGGGGTTTGGAACATTCAGTACTTC. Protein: CASPIGVWNIQYF.

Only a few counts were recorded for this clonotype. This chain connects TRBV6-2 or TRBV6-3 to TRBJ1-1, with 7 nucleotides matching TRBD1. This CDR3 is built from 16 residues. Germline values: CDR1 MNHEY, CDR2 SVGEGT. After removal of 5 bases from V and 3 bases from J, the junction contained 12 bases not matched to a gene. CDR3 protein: CASSPGQRRLYTEAFF. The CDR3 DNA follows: TGTGCCAGCAGTCCGGGACAGCGTCGGTTGTACACTGAAGCTTTCTTT.

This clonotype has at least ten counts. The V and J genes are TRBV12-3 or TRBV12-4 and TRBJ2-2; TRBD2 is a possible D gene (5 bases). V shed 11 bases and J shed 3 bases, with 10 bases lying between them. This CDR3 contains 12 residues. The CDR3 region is CAGGLDTGELFF. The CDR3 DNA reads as TGTGCCGGTGGACTGGACACCGGGGAGCTGTTTTTT.

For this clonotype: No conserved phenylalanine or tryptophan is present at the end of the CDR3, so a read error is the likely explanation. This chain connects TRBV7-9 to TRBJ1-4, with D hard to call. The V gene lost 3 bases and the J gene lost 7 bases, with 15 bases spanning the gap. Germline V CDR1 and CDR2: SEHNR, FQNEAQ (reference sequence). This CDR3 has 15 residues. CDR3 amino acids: CASSFSFPPSEKLFS. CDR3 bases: TGTGCCAGCAGCTTCTCCTTCCCCCCGTCTGAAAAACTGTTTTCT.

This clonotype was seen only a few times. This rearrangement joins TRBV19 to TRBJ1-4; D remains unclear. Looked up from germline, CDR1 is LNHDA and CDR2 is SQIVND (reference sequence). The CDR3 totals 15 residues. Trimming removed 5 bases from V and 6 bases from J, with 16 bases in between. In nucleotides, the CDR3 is TGTGCCAGTAGTCGTGACGTGGGTGGAGATGAAAAACTGTTTTTT. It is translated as CASSRDVGGDEKLFF. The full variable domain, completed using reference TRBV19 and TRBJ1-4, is DGGITQSPKYLFRKEGQNVTLSCEQNLNHDAMYWYRQDPGQGLRLIYYSQIVNDFQKGDIAEGYSVSREKKESFPLTVTSAQKNPTAFYLCASSRDVGGDEKLFFGSGTQLSVL.

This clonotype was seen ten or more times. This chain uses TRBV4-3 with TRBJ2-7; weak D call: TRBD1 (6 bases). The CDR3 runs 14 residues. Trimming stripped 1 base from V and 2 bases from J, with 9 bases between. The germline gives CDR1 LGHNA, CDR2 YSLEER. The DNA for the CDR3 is TGCGCCAGCAGCCAAGGGGACACCACCTACGAGCAGTACTTC. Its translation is CASSQGDTTYEQYF.

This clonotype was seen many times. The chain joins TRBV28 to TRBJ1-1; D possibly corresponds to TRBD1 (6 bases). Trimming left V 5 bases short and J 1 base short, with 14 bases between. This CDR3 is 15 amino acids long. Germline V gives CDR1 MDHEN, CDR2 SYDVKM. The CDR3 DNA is TGTGCCAGCAGTCCACAGGGCGTTAGGAACACTGAAGCTTTCTTT. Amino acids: CASSPQGVRNTEAFF.

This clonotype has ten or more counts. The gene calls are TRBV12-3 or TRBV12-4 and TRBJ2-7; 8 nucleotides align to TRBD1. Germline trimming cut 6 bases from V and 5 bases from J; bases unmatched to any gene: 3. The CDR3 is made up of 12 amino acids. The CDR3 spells CASSPQGDEQYF. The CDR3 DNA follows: TGTGCCAGCAGCCCACAGGGGGACGAGCAGTACTTC.

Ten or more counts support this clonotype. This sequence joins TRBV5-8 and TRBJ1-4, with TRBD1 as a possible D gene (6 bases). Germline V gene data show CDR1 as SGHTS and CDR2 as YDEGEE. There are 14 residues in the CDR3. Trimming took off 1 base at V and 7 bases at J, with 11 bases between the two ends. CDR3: CASSLRGAVEKLFF. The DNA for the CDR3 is TGTGCCAGCAGCTTGAGGGGGGCCGTTGAAAAACTGTTTTTT.

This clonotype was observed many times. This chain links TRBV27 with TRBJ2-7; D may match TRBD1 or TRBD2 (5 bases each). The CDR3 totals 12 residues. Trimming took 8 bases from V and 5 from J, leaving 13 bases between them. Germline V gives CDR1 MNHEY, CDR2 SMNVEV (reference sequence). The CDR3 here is CASRDLAHEQYF. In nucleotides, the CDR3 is TGTGCCAGCCGGGACCTGGCCCACGAGCAGTACTTC.

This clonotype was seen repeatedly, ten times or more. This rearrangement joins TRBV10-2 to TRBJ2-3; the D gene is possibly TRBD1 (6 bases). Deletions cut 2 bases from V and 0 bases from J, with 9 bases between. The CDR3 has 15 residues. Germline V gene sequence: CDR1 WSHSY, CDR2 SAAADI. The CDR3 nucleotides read TGCGCCAGCAGTGAGGAGGGGGAGAGCACAGATACGCAGTATTTT. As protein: CASSEEGESTDTQYF.

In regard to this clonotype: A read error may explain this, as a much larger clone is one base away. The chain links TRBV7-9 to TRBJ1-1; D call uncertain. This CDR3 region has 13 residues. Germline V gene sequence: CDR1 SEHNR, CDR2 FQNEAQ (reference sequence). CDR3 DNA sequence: TGTGCCGGCAGCCCTTGGAGAAACACTGAAGCTTTCTTT. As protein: CAGSPWRNTEAFF. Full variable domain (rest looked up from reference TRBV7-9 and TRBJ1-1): DTGVSQNPRHKITKRGQNVTFRCDPISEHNRLYWYRQTLGQGPEFLTYFQNEAQLEKSRLLSDRFSAERPKGSFSTLEIQRTEQGDSAMYLCAGSPWRNTEAFFGQGTRLTVV.

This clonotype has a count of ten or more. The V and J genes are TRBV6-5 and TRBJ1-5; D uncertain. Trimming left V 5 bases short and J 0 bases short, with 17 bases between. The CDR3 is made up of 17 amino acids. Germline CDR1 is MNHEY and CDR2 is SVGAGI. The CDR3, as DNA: TGTGCCAGCAGTCCCATCCCTTCAGAATATAGCAATCAGCCCCAGCATTTT. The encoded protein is CASSPIPSEYSNQPQHF.